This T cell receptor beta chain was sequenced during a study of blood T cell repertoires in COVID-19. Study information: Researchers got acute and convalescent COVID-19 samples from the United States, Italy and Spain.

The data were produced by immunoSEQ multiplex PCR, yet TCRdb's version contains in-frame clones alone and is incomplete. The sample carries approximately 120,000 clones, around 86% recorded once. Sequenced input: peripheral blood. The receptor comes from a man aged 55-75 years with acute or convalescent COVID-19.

The CDR3 is CASSWKGAGGYGYTF. CDR3 bases: TGTGCCAGCAGCTGGAAGGGGGCTGGGGGCTATGGCTACACCTTC. This chain connects TRBV5-4 to TRBJ1-2; 7 bases match TRBD1. CDR1 SGHNT and CDR2 YYREEE come from the germline V gene (reference sequence). This CDR3 region has 15 residues. V was clipped by 3 bases and J by 4 bases; unmatched bases: 9.